The present entry profiles one T cell receptor (beta chain) with its context. The data stem from a study of blood T cell repertoires in COVID-19. The wider study: Collection of acute and convalescent COVID-19 samples took place in the United States, Italy and Spain.

Per the original data handling: Amplified reference gene primers provided the basis for estimating nucleated cell counts. Measured with immunoSEQ multiplex PCR; TCRdb has only the in-frame clones, and not every one. V and J calls plus clone size are reproduced from that table; the DNA served to infer D and trimming. The sample yields 65,000 to 85,000 clones, roughly 90% seen once. The CDR3 covers 14 residues. Germline lookup yields CDR1 SEHNR and CDR2 FQNEAQ (reference sequence). The V and J ends lost 6 bases and 1 base respectively, with 9 bases between them. The chain uses TRBV7-9 and TRBJ2-2, with D possibly TRBD1 on 5 matching bases. The source material was peripheral blood. The source of this sequence is a human donor in a cohort sampled during active COVID-19. CDR3 sequence reads: CASRADKNTGELFF. DNA for the CDR3: TGTGCCAGCAGGGCGGACAAGAACACCGGGGAGCTGTTTTTT.